This entry concerns a single T cell receptor (beta chain). Its recognized antigen is unknown. Base qualities are not recorded, but no much larger clone differs from it by a single base. The source of the sample is a study of beta chain features in type 1 diabetes (dated by TCRdb to 2016 to 2019). Background on the whole study: Patients and healthy donors did not differ in mean age, gender distribution, total cell number or subset yield. A total of 85 million to 110 million sorted cells were examined across all samples, and RNA yield correlated strongly with the number of cells per subset. The study compared the TCRB repertoires of sorted circulating CD4+ T cell subsets in recently diagnosed type 1 diabetes patients with those in matched healthy donors. Regulatory and stem cell-like memory subsets were isolated from only 8 patients and roughly eight healthy donors, whereas naive and central memory subsets came from all 30 or so donors. Paper-wide results and their limitations: Because cDNA was sequenced instead of genomic DNA, highly expressing activated cells could be over-represented, though the groups showed no difference in activation or CD3 levels. Naive, central memory and regulatory TCRB repertoires appeared to be more alike among patients than among healthy donors. Patients with type 1 diabetes made fewer insertions and deleted more nucleotides at VDJ recombination sites, implying thymic rearrangement abnormalities. Type 1 diabetes patients showed a moderate but significant shortening of TCRB CDR3 length in all four CD4+ subsets. PCR might favor shorter templates, but patient and control samples were amplified and corrected together, so any skew would affect both groups equally. Because small numbers of individuals were included in the HLA sub-analyses, any influence of HLA type on TCRB rearrangement was left unresolved.

From the germline V gene (reference sequence), CDR1 is PRHDT and CDR2 is FYEKMQ. V lost 6 bases and J lost 2 bases; the stretch between them is 10 bases long. There are 13 amino acids in the CDR3, from cysteine to phenylalanine inclusive. Just CDR3 DNA is preserved here, 39 bases in frame from base 1. The High Capacity cDNA Reverse Transcription Kit was used to reverse transcribe all of the isolated RNA, meaning that expressed TCRB transcripts were what got sequenced. Naive, central memory and regulatory T cell samples underwent deep immunoSEQ sequencing, averaging approximately 3.3 million total reads per sample. Sorted cells were lysed in RLT buffer, and RNA was extracted using DNase-treated RNeasy Micro or Mini kits according to cell number. Each cell subset was processed separately to prevent cross-contamination, with patient and healthy donor samples processed together. The immunoSEQ multiplex PCR was used to amplify TCRB sequences from cDNA, yielding 87-bp fragments that span the CDR3 region. The amplicons were sequenced using the Illumina HiSeq platform. The published analysis was carried out like this. PCR bias was corrected computationally using synthetic template baselines, and reads within Hamming distance 2 were collapsed, with unmergeable singletons discarded. Reads were aligned against IMGT so that V, D and J genes, CDR3 length and insertions or deletions at six rearrangement sites could be assigned. Within each subset, clonotype counts were normalized to sorted cell number, after which true diversity and Gini coefficients were computed with the tcR R package. Repertoire sharing was quantified using the overlap coefficient calculated on TCRB nucleotide sequences. Out-of-frame TCRB sequences from naive cells were analyzed as a proxy for the pre-selection repertoire. TCRdb obtained this table from immuneACCESS and retained in-frame rearrangements with V and J assigned. These tables miss some clones; where compared with another copy, unresolved V genes account for less than half of the shortfall, and the remainder is unexplained. V, J and clone size are taken as reported in that table, and D and trimming were inferred from the DNA itself. This sample gives 350,000 to 400,000 clones in total; approximately 16% of them show up just once. About 0.02% of the sample goes to the ten largest clones.

From each donor, a single peripheral blood sample of 100 to 150 mL on average was drawn into heparinised tubes. A BD FACSAria II and a panel including CD45RO, CCR7, CD25, CD127, CD95 and CD27 were used to sort naive, central memory, regulatory and stem cell-like memory CD4+ T cells. All sorted populations exceeded 95% purity. PBMCs were isolated right away by Lymphoprep density gradient centrifugation and were stained directly, without culture. Samples were stained and sorted in pairs, with one healthy donor and one patient per experiment, so that batch effects were minimized. The sequencing input was naive CD4+ T cells from blood. The sample's cell subset or site, from its label and the paper: true naive CD4+ T cells. The clonotype was recovered from a woman between 18 and 30 years old in good health. The chain links TRBV13 with TRBJ1-2, and possibly TRBD1, on 6 matching bases. The nucleotide sequence reads TGTGCCAGCAGTCATACAGGGAACTATGGCTACACCTTC. It is translated as CASSHTGNYGYTF.